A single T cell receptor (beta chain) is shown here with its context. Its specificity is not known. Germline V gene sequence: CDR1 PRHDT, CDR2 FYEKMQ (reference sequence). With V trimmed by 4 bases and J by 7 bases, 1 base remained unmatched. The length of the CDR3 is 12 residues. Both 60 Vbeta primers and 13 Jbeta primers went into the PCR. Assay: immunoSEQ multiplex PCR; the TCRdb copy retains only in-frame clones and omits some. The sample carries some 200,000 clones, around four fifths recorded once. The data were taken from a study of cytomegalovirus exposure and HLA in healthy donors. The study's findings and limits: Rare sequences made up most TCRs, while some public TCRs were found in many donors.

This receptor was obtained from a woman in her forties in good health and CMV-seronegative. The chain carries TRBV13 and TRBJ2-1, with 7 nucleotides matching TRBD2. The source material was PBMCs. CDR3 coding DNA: TGTGCCAGCAGCTCCGGGGGGAATGAGCAGTTCTTC. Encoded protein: CASSSGGNEQFF.